A single sample gave rise to the 8 T cell receptor beta chains below, sequenced in a study of T cells in Graves' hyperthyroidism and ophthalmopathy (dated by TCRdb to about 2019). Libraries were made using multiplex PCR. Data came from an Illumina HiSeq 2000. The TCR beta CDR3 regions were amplified from the RNA transcripts. The TCR CDR3 was subjected to a first round of RT-PCR using the HTBI primer set and the Qiagen OneStep RT-PCR kit. TCRdb reworked the public reads: Q25 trimming with fastp, MiXCR clone assembly, productive beta chains retained. Each entry merges the rows of one CDR3 protein and shows their most common DNA and genes. The table for this sample lists hundreds of thousands of distinct CDR3 sequences; under 15% of them were counted only once. Over 10% of the sample is held by the ten biggest clonotypes. Sequencing was performed on blood. Receptor source: a young man with Graves' ophthalmopathy.

In this sample, this clonotype turned up a few times. A much larger clone differs by one base, so this may be a read error. The gene calls are TRBV12-3 or TRBV12-4 and TRBJ2-7; 10 nucleotides align to TRBD1. The CDR3 totals 14 residues. The V and J ends lost 4 bases and 3 bases, in that order; junction bases with no gene match: 3. CDR3 loop: CASSYGTGDYEQYF. The DNA for the CDR3 is TGTGCCAGCAGTTACGGGACAGGGGACTACGAGCAGTACTTC.

This clonotype came up many times. The V call is TRBV20-1, the J call TRBJ1-6, with D unresolved. V lost 1 base to trimming and J lost 9 bases, with 16 bases between them. This CDR3 comprises 15 residues. Germline-derived CDR1 and CDR2 are DFQATT and SNEGSKA (reference sequence). The CDR3, as DNA: TGCAGTGCTAGAGGGGAGGGCCCCAACGGTTCACCCCTCCACTTT. Protein product: CSARGEGPNGSPLHF.

This clonotype was counted at least ten times. The rearrangement links TRBV2 to TRBJ1-1; TRBD1 might be the D (5 bases). Trimming took off 3 bases at V and 0 bases at J, with 14 bases between the two ends. The CDR3 length is 16 residues. Per the germline V gene, CDR1 is SNHLY and CDR2 is FYNNEI. CDR3 protein: CASSDPRDLMNTEAFF. The CDR3 DNA sequence: TGTGCCAGCAGTGACCCCAGGGACCTTATGAACACTGAAGCTTTCTTT.

V usage is TRBV6-5 and J usage is TRBJ2-1; TRBD1 or TRBD2 may be the D gene (5 bases each). This CDR3 contains 13 residues. V was trimmed by 2 bases and J by 6 bases, leaving 8 bases between them. Per germline, CDR1 MNHEY and CDR2 SVGAGI. CDR3 DNA sequence: TGTGCCAGCAGTTACCGGGACCGCAATGAGCAGTTCTTC. Encoded protein: CASSYRDRNEQFF.

At least ten counts were recorded for this clonotype. V is TRBV12-5 and J is TRBJ2-3; TRBD1 is a possible D gene (5 bases). Germline CDR1 reads LGHNT; CDR2 reads FRNRAP. V was trimmed by 8 bases and J by 2 bases, leaving 11 bases between them. There are 13 residues in the CDR3. For the CDR3, the DNA is TGTGCTAGTCAGGGCGAGAACACAGATACGCAGTATTTT. Protein product: CASQGENTDTQYF.

This clonotype occurred many times. This chain joins TRBV27 and TRBJ1-1, with 8 bases lining up with TRBD1. Germline CDR1 MNHEY, CDR2 SMNVEV (reference sequence). The CDR3 contains 14 residues. Trimming took 5 bases from V and 5 from J; bases not matched to a gene: 7. The CDR3 nucleotides are TGTGCCAGCAGTCCCAGGGGGCTTGGGACTGAAGCTTTCTTT. Protein sequence: CASSPRGLGTEAFF.

The chain couples TRBV5-1 to TRBJ2-5, with 8 bases lining up with TRBD1. The V gene's germline CDR1 is SGHRS and CDR2 YFSETQ. J was trimmed by 6 bases and V by 4 bases; bases with no gene match: 8. This CDR3 spans 14 amino acids. The DNA of the CDR3 is TGCGCCAGCAGCCTAAGGACAGGGAGACAGACCCAGTACTTC. Its protein is CASSLRTGRQTQYF.

The table lists this clonotype with a few counts. The J gene is TRBJ2-3, the V gene TRBV29-1; no clear D gene. Germline V lookup: CDR1 SQVTM, CDR2 ANQGSEA. V was cut by 3 bases and J by 2 bases, with 9 bases left in between. This CDR3 region has 13 residues. CDR3 region: CSVDFVDTDTQYF. DNA for the CDR3: TGCAGCGTTGATTTTGTAGACACAGATACGCAGTATTTT.